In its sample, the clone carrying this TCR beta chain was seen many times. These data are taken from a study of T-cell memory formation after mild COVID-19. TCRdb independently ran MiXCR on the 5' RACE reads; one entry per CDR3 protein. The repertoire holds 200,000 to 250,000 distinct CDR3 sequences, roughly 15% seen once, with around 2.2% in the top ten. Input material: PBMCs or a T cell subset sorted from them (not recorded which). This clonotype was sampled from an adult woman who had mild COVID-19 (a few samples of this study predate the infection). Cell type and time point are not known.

The CDR3 sequence is CATSDWTGGKETQYF. The CDR3, as DNA: TGTGCCACCAGTGATTGGACAGGGGGAAAAGAGACCCAGTACTTC. The V and J genes are TRBV24-1 and TRBJ2-5; 10 bases map to TRBD1. The CDR3 is 15 amino acids. CDR1 is KGHDR and CDR2 is SFDVKD in the germline V gene. J was trimmed by 3 bases and V by 2 bases; bases with no gene match: 2.